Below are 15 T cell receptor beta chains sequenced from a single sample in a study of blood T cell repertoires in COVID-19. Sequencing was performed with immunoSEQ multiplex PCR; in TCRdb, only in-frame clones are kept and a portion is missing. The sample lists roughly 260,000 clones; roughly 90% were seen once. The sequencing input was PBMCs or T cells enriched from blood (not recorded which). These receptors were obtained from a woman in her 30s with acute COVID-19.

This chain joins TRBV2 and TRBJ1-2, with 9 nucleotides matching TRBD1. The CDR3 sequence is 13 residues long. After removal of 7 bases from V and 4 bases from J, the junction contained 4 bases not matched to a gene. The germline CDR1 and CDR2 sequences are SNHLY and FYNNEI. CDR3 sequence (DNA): TGTGCCAGCAATATGGGACAGGGCTATGGCTACACCTTC. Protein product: CASNMGQGYGYTF.

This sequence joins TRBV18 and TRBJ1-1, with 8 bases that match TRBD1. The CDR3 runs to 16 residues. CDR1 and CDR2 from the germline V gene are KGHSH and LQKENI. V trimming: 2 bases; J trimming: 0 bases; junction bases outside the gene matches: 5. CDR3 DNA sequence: TGTGCCAGCTCACCAGTGCAGGGGGCGATGAACACTGAAGCTTTCTTT. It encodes CASSPVQGAMNTEAFF.

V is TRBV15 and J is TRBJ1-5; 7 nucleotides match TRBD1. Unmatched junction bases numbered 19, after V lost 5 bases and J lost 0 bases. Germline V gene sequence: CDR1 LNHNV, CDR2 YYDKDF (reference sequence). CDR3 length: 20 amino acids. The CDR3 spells CATSDGRDRGWENSNQPQHF. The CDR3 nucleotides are TGTGCCACCAGCGACGGCCGGGACAGAGGATGGGAAAATAGCAATCAGCCCCAGCATTTT. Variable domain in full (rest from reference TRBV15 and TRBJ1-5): DAMVIQNPRYQVTQFGKPVTLSCSQTLNHNVMYWYQQKSSQAPKLLFHYYDKDFNNEADTPDNFQSRRPNTSFCFLDIRSPGLGDTAMYLCATSDGRDRGWENSNQPQHFGDGTRLSIL.

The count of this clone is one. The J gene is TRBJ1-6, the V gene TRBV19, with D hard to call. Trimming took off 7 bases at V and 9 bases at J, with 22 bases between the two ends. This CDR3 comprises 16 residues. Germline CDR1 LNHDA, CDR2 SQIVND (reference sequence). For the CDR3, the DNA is TGTGCCAGTACCATAGACTTTCGGGCCGCGGGTTCACCCCTCCACTTT. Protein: CASTIDFRAAGSPLHF.

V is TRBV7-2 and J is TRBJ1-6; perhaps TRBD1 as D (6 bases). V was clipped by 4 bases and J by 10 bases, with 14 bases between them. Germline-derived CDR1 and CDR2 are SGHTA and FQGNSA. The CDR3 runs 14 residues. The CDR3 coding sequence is TGTGCCAGCAGCTCTAGGGGGGGAAGGTCACCCCTCCACTTT. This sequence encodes CASSSRGGRSPLHF. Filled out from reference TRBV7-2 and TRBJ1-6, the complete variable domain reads GAGVSQSPSNKVTEKGKDVELRCDPISGHTALYWYRQSLGQGLEFLIYFQGNSAPDKSGLPSDRFSAERTGGSVSTLTIQRTQQEDSAVYLCASSSRGGRSPLHFGNGTRLTVT.

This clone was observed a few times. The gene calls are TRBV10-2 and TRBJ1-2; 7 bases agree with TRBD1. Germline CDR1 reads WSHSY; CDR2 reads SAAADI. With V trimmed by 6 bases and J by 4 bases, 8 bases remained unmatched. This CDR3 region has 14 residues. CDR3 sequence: CASRRTGDGYGYTF. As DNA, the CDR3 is TGCGCCAGCAGACGGACAGGCGACGGCTATGGCTACACCTTC.

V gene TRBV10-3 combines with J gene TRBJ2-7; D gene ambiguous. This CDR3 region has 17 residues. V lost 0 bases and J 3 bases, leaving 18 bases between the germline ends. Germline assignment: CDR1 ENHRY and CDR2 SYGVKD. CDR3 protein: CAISESTYRAMHYEQYF. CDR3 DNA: TGTGCCATCAGTGAGTCCACCTATCGAGCGATGCACTACGAGCAGTACTTC.

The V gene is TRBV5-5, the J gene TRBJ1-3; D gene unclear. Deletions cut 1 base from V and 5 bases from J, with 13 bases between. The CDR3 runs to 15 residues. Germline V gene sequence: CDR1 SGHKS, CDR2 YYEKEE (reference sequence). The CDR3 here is CASSLRGVPRNTIYF. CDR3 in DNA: TGTGCCAGCAGCTTGAGAGGAGTTCCCCGAAACACCATATATTTT. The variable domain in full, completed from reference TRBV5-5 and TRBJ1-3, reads DAGVTQSPTHLIKTRGQQVTLRCSPISGHKSVSWYQQVLGQGPQFIFQYYEKEERGRGNFPDRFSARQFPNYSSELNVNALLLGDSALYLCASSLRGVPRNTIYFGEGSWLTVV.

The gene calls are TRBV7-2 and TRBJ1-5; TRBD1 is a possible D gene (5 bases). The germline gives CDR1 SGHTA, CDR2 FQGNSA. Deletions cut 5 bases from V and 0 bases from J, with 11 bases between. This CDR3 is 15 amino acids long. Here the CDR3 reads CASSPGRGSNQPQHF. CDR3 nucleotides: TGTGCCAGCAGCCCGGGGAGGGGTAGCAATCAGCCCCAGCATTTT. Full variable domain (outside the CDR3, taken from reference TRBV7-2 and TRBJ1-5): GAGVSQSPSNKVTEKGKDVELRCDPISGHTALYWYRQSLGQGLEFLIYFQGNSAPDKSGLPSDRFSAERTGGSVSTLTIQRTQQEDSAVYLCASSPGRGSNQPQHFGDGTRLSIL.

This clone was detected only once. CDR3 sequence (DNA): TGTGCCAGCAGTTTCAGGGGTTCAGGGATCAGTGAGCAGTTCTTC. Protein sequence: CASSFRGSGISEQFF. The chain joins TRBV6-5 to TRBJ2-1; D might be TRBD1 (6 bases). CDR1 and CDR2 (germline): MNHEY, SVGAGI. The CDR3 contains 15 residues. Trimming removed 4 bases from V and 9 bases from J, with 19 bases in between.

CDR3 DNA: TGTGCCAGCAGCGTAGTCGGGGGGCTAGGGACCGGGGAGCTGTTTTTT. It is translated as CASSVVGGLGTGELFF. This chain connects TRBV9 to TRBJ2-2; D is perhaps TRBD2 (7 bases). This CDR3 is built from 16 residues. Germline values: CDR1 SGDLS, CDR2 YYNGEE. V was pared by 0 bases and J by 5 bases, with 14 bases between.

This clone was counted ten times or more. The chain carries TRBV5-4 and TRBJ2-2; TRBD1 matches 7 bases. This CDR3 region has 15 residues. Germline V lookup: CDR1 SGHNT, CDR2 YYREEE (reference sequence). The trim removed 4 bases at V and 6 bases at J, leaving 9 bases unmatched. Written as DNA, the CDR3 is TGTGCCAGCAGCAACGGGACAGCCAGATCCGGGGAGCTGTTTTTT. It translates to CASSNGTARSGELFF.

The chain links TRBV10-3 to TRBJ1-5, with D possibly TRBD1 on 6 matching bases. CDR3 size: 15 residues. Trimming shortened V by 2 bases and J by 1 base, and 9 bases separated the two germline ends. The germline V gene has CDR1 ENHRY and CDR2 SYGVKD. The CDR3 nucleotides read TGTGCCATCAGTGAGGACAGGTTGAGCAATCAGCCCCAGCATTTT. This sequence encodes CAISEDRLSNQPQHF.

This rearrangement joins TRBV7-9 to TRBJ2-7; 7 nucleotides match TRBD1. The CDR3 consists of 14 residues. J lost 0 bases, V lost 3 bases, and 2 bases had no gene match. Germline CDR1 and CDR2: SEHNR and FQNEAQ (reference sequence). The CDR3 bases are TGTGCCAGCAGCTTGACAGGGAGCTCCTACGAGCAGTACTTC. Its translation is CASSLTGSSYEQYF.

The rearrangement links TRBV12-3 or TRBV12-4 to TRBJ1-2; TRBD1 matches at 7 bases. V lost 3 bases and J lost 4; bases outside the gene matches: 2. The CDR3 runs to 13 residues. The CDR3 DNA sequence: TGTGCCAGCAGTTTCGGGGACAGCTATGGCTACACCTTC. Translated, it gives CASSFGDSYGYTF.